This T cell receptor beta chain was captured in a study of T cells after somatic rescue of genetic block (TCRdb year 2020). Study-level background: What the study looked at was long-term robustness, specifically in a T-cell system that came about through somatic rescue of a genetic block in T-cell development.

Library preparation used the immunoSEQ multiplex PCR assay. TCRdb limited this immuneACCESS table to in-frame rearrangements with V and J called. A share of clones is missing; checked studies link under half to unresolved V genes, and the rest is unexplained. The sample table shows around 70,000 clones, and 85% to 95% are seen once. The ten most abundant clones make up just under 3% of the sample. In its sample, this clone was seen once. There is no known antigen for this receptor. No quality values exist for individual bases; no much larger clone is one base distant. The CDR3 runs 16 amino acids, cysteine and phenylalanine included. CDR3 DNA is the only sequence kept; it has 48 bases, read in frame from the first base. Compared with germline, V lacks 3 bases and J lacks 4 bases; bases without a gene match: 8. The germline V gene supplies CDR1 LGHNT and CDR2 FRNRAP.

The TCR comes from a man aged 40-55 years. The chain joins TRBV12-5 to TRBJ2-2; 7 nucleotides in the junction match TRBD1. Sample: peripheral blood mononuclear cells (PBMCs). The DNA reads as follows: TGTGCTAGTGGTTTTATGACAGGGCGTTTCACCGGGGAGCTGTTTTTT. It specifies CASGFMTGRFTGELFF.